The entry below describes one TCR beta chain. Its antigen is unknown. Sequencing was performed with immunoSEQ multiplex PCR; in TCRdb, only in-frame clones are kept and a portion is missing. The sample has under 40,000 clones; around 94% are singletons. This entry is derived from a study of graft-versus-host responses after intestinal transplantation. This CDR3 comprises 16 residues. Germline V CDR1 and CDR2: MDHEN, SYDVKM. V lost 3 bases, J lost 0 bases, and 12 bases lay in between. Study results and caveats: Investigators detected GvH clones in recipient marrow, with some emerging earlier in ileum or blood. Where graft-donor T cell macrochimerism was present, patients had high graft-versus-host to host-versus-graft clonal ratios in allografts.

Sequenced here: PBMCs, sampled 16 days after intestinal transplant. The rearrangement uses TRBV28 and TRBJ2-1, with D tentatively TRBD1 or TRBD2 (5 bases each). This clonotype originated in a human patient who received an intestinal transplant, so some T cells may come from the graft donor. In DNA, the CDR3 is TGTGCCAGCAGTTTGGACAATGGGGGCTCCTACAATGAGCAGTTCTTC. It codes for CASSLDNGGSYNEQFF.